Below, 3 T cell receptor beta chains from the same sample are listed, as sequenced in a study of blood T cells in healthy people across ages. The second PCR ran roughly 7 to 12 cycles with a sample-barcoded 5' primer and J-beta primers. TCRdb fed the 5' RACE reads into MiXCR, producing one record per CDR3 protein. The data show roughly 1 million distinct CDR3 sequences, less than 25% seen once. These data also formed part of another study, on T cells of mothers and their children.

The specimen was blood. These receptors all stem from a girl aged 2-15 years in good health.

V and J are TRBV7-6 and TRBJ1-1; weak D call: TRBD1 (6 bases). With 5 bases removed from V and 0 bases from J, the gap between germline ends came to 10 bases. Looked up from germline, CDR1 is SGHVS and CDR2 is FNYEAQ. This CDR3 has 14 residues. The DNA of the CDR3 is TGTGCCAGCAGCCTGGGACACGTGAACACTGAAGCTTTCTTT. This sequence encodes CASSLGHVNTEAFF.

The chain has TRBV5-6 and TRBJ1-6; no clear D gene. V lost 6 bases to trimming and J lost 14 bases, with 9 bases between them. CDR1 is SGHDT and CDR2 is YYEEEE in the germline V gene. The CDR3 has 10 residues. For the CDR3, the DNA is TGTGCCAGCATAAGGCCGGCCCTCCACTTT. It yields the protein CASIRPALHF.

The chain carries TRBV28 and TRBJ2-5; D may correspond to TRBD1 or TRBD2 (6 bases each). The CDR3 is 13 residues long. CDR1 is MDHEN and CDR2 is SYDVKM in the germline V gene. V was cut by 8 bases and J by 5 bases, with 15 bases left in between. The CDR3 protein is CASGPRGQETQYF. Written as DNA, the CDR3 is TGTGCCAGCGGACCACGGGGGCAGGAGACCCAGTACTTC.